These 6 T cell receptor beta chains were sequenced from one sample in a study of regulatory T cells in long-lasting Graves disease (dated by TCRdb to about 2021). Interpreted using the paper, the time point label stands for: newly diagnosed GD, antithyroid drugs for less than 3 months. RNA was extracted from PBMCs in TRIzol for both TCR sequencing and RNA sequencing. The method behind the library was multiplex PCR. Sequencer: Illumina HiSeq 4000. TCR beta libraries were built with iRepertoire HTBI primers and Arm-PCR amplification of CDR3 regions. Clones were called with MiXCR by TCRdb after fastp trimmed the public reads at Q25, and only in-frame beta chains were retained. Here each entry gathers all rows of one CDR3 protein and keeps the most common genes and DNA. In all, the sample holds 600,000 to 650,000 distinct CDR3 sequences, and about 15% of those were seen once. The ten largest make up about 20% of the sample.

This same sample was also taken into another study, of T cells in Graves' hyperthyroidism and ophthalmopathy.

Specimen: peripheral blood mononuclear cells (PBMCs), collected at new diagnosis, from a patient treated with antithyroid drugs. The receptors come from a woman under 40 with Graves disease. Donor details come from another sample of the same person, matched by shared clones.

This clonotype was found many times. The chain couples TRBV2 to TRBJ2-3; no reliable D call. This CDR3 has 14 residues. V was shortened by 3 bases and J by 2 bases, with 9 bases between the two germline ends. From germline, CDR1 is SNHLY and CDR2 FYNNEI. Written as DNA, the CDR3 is TGTGCCAGCAGTGAGCAGTCCTCCACAGATACGCAGTATTTT. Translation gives CASSEQSSTDTQYF.

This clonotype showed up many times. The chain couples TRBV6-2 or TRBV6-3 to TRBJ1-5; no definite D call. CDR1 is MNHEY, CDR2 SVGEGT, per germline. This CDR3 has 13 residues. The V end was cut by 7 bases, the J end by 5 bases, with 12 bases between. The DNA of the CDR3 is TGTGCCAGCACAGCGATATCAGATCAGCCCCAGCATTTT. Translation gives CASTAISDQPQHF.

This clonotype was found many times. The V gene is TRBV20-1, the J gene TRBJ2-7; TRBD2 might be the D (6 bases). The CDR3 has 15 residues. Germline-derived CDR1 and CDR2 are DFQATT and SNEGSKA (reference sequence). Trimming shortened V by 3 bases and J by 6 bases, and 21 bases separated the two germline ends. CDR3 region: CSARSRGAVIGEQYF. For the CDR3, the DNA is TGCAGTGCTAGGTCTCGCGGGGCCGTTATCGGCGAGCAGTACTTC.

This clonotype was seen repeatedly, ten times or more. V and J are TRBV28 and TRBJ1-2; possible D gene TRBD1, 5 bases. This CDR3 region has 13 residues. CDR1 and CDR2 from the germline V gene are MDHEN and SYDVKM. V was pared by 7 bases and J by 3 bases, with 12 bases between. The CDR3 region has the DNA TGTGCCAGCACCCAGGGTTCCCACTATGGCTACACCTTC. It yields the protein CASTQGSHYGYTF.

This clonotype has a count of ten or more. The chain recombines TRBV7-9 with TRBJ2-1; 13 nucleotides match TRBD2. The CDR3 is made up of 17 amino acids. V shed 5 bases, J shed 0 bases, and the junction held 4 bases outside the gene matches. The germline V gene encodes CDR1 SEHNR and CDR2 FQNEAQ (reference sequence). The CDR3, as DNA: TGTGCCAGCAGCCCAGGGACTAGCGGGGCCTCCTACAATGAGCAGTTCTTC. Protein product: CASSPGTSGASYNEQFF.

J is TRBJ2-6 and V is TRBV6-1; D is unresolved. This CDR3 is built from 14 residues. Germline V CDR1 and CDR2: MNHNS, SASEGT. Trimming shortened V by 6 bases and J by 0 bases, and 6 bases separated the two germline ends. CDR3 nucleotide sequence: TGTGCCAGCAGGACAACCTCTGGGGCCAACGTCCTGACTTTC. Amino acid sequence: CASRTTSGANVLTF.